The source of this T cell receptor (beta chain) is a study of identical twins. Broader study findings: Insertions were reduced in abundant cord blood beta clonotypes but not in memory repertoires.

Worth noting for this clonotype: Its antigen is unknown.

TCRdb reanalysed the 5' RACE reads using MiXCR and keeps one entry per CDR3 protein. The sample holds around 1.7 million distinct CDR3 sequences, 32% seen once. Specimen: cord blood. This sequence originates from a newborn girl in good health.

Here the CDR3 reads CASSADSIYGYTF. The CDR3 DNA is TGTGCCAGCAGCGCAGACAGCATCTATGGCTACACCTTC. The chain combines TRBV9 with TRBJ1-2; perhaps TRBD1 as D (5 bases). CDR1 and CDR2 (germline): SGDLS, YYNGEE. V shed 3 bases and J shed 4 bases, with 10 bases lying between them. There are 13 residues in the CDR3.